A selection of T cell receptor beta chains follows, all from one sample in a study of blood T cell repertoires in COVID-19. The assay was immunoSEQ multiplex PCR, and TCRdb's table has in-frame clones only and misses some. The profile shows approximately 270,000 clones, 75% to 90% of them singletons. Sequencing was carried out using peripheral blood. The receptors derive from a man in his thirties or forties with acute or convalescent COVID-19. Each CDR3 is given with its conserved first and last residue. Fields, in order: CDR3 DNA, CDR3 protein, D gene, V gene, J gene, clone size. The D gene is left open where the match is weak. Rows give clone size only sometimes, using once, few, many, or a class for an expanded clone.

CDR3nt: TGTGCCAGCAGGGAGACAGGGAACTATGGCTACACCTTC
CDR3aa: CASRETGNYGYTF
d_gene: TRBD1
v_gene: TRBV5-4
j_gene: TRBJ1-2
abundance: .

CDR3nt: TGTGCCAGCAGCTTAACTAGCGGGAGCTCCTACAATGAGCAGTTCTTC
CDR3aa: CASSLTSGSSYNEQFF
d_gene: TRBD2
v_gene: TRBV11-2
j_gene: TRBJ2-1
abundance: .

CDR3nt: TGCAGCGTTGAAGATTTACTTGATACGCAGTATTTT
CDR3aa: CSVEDLLDTQYF
d_gene: .
v_gene: TRBV29-1
j_gene: TRBJ2-3
abundance: .

CDR3nt: TGTGCCAGCAGTCTGGGAAACACCATATATTTT
CDR3aa: CASSLGNTIYF
d_gene: .
v_gene: TRBV12-3/TRBV12-4
j_gene: TRBJ1-3
abundance: .

CDR3nt: TGCGCCAGCAGTTTAAGAGGACTAGCGGGGGTTGGTCCTAGCTACGAGCAGTACTTC
CDR3aa: CASSLRGLAGVGPSYEQYF
d_gene: TRBD2
v_gene: TRBV4-1
j_gene: TRBJ2-7
abundance: .

CDR3nt: TGTGCCAGTAGTCCTTGGTCAGGGGATAATGGCTACACCTTC
CDR3aa: CASSPWSGDNGYTF
d_gene: .
v_gene: TRBV19
j_gene: TRBJ1-2
abundance: few

CDR3nt: TGTGCCAGCAGTTGGACTAGCGGGAGCACAGATACGCAGTATTTT
CDR3aa: CASSWTSGSTDTQYF
d_gene: TRBD2
v_gene: TRBV28
j_gene: TRBJ2-3
abundance: .

CDR3nt: TGTGCCAGCAGCTCGAAGCGGGAGGGAGGTGAGCAGTTCTTC
CDR3aa: CASSSKREGGEQFF
d_gene: TRBD2
v_gene: TRBV11-3
j_gene: TRBJ2-1
abundance: .

CDR3nt: TGTGCCAGTGAGGACAGAGCTAACTATGGCTACACCTTC
CDR3aa: CASEDRANYGYTF
d_gene: .
v_gene: TRBV19
j_gene: TRBJ1-2
abundance: .

CDR3nt: TGTGCCAGCAGTCATGACAGCCCTACCTTC
CDR3aa: CASSHDSPTF
d_gene: .
v_gene: TRBV6-5
j_gene: TRBJ1-2
abundance: once

CDR3nt: TGCAGCGTTGATTGGGGAAGGGGGCGCACTGAAGCTTTCTTT
CDR3aa: CSVDWGRGRTEAFF
d_gene: TRBD1
v_gene: TRBV29-1
j_gene: TRBJ1-1
abundance: .

CDR3nt: TGTGCCAGCAGGGCAACAGGGGCGGGCTACGAGCAGTACTTC
CDR3aa: CASRATGAGYEQYF
d_gene: TRBD1
v_gene: TRBV2
j_gene: TRBJ2-7
abundance: few

CDR3nt: TGTGCCAGTAGTATAAAGTTAGCGGGAGAATCTCGGGGCTACGAGCAGTACTTC
CDR3aa: CASSIKLAGESRGYEQYF
d_gene: TRBD2
v_gene: TRBV19
j_gene: TRBJ2-7
abundance: .

CDR3nt: TGTGCCAGCAGCGCCCACTATAGAAGCGGGGGACTTTACAATGAGCAGTTCTTC
CDR3aa: CASSAHYRSGGLYNEQFF
d_gene: TRBD2
v_gene: TRBV9
j_gene: TRBJ2-1
abundance: .

CDR3nt: TGTGCCAGCACCCGGGACAGCTATTCACCCCTCCACTTT
CDR3aa: CASTRDSYSPLHF
d_gene: TRBD1
v_gene: TRBV18
j_gene: TRBJ1-6
abundance: .

CDR3nt: TGTGCCAGCAGCAAAATGGGGGGAAACAATCAGCCCCAGCATTTT
CDR3aa: CASSKMGGNNQPQHF
d_gene: .
v_gene: TRBV21-1
j_gene: TRBJ1-5
abundance: few

CDR3nt: TGCGCCAGCAGCCAACAGGGTACAGATACGCAGTATTTT
CDR3aa: CASSQQGTDTQYF
d_gene: .
v_gene: TRBV4-1
j_gene: TRBJ2-3
abundance: .

CDR3nt: TGTGCCAGCAGCTTTACAGGGGCAAATGGCTACACCTTC
CDR3aa: CASSFTGANGYTF
d_gene: TRBD1
v_gene: TRBV7-2
j_gene: TRBJ1-2
abundance: .

CDR3nt: TGTGCCAGCAGTTGGGGACAGCCTAACTATGGCTACACCTTC
CDR3aa: CASSWGQPNYGYTF
d_gene: TRBD1
v_gene: TRBV28
j_gene: TRBJ1-2
abundance: .

CDR3nt: TGCAGTGCTAGTAGTCGACAATCCGATGAAAAACTGTTTTTT
CDR3aa: CSASSRQSDEKLFF
d_gene: .
v_gene: TRBV20-1
j_gene: TRBJ1-4
abundance: .

CDR3nt: TGTGCCAGCTCACCACGAATGACCCAGGACAGGGGTGGGAATGGCTACACCTTC
CDR3aa: CASSPRMTQDRGGNGYTF
d_gene: TRBD1
v_gene: TRBV18
j_gene: TRBJ1-2
abundance: .

CDR3nt: TGTGCCAGCAGCCCCGGGACTAGGGTCCATGAGCAGTTCTTC
CDR3aa: CASSPGTRVHEQFF
d_gene: TRBD2
v_gene: TRBV6-5
j_gene: TRBJ2-1
abundance: .

CDR3nt: TGCGCCAGCATGTTCACTACAGGGGGCAACACCGGGGAGCTGTTTTTT
CDR3aa: CASMFTTGGNTGELFF
d_gene: TRBD1
v_gene: TRBV5-1
j_gene: TRBJ2-2
abundance: .

CDR3nt: TGCGCCAGCAGCCAAGCGACAGCTGCATCTTTTTCGGGCTACACCTTC
CDR3aa: CASSQATAASFSGYTF
d_gene: .
v_gene: TRBV4-1
j_gene: TRBJ1-2
abundance: .

CDR3nt: TGCGCCAGCAGCATAGGACAGGGAACTAATGAAAAACTGTTTTTT
CDR3aa: CASSIGQGTNEKLFF
d_gene: TRBD1
v_gene: TRBV5-1
j_gene: TRBJ1-4
abundance: .

CDR3nt: TGTGCCAGCATGACGGGACAGAACTATGGCTACACCTTC
CDR3aa: CASMTGQNYGYTF
d_gene: TRBD1
v_gene: TRBV6-5
j_gene: TRBJ1-2
abundance: once

CDR3nt: TGTGCCAGCAGAGTGGGACAGGGGGCTCGTGGCTACACCTTC
CDR3aa: CASRVGQGARGYTF
d_gene: TRBD1
v_gene: TRBV6-6
j_gene: TRBJ1-2
abundance: .

CDR3nt: TGTGCCAGCAGCGGGCCCAGAGGGTCGAACACTGAAGCTTTCTTT
CDR3aa: CASSGPRGSNTEAFF
d_gene: .
v_gene: TRBV28
j_gene: TRBJ1-1
abundance: .

CDR3nt: TGTGCCTGGAAAGGACAGGGGGCCGGTGAAGCTTTCTTT
CDR3aa: CAWKGQGAGEAFF
d_gene: TRBD1
v_gene: TRBV30
j_gene: TRBJ1-1
abundance: .

CDR3nt: TGTGCCAGCAGCTTAGTTAGAACAGGGGGCATCCCGGGGTATCAGCCCCAGCATTTT
CDR3aa: CASSLVRTGGIPGYQPQHF
d_gene: TRBD1
v_gene: TRBV7-9
j_gene: TRBJ1-5
abundance: .

CDR3nt: TGTGCCAGCAGGGCAAGCTACAATGAGCAGTTCTTC
CDR3aa: CASRASYNEQFF
d_gene: .
v_gene: TRBV6-5
j_gene: TRBJ2-1
abundance: .

CDR3nt: TGTGCCAGCAGCTTAGCAGGGGTTGAAGCTTTCTTT
CDR3aa: CASSLAGVEAFF
d_gene: .
v_gene: TRBV7-9
j_gene: TRBJ1-1
abundance: .

CDR3nt: TGTGCCAGCCGAAAGACTCTGGCGCTTGGCGAGACCCAGTACTTC
CDR3aa: CASRKTLALGETQYF
d_gene: .
v_gene: TRBV27
j_gene: TRBJ2-5
abundance: .

CDR3nt: TGTGCCAGCTCTATTGACAGCCCTGGAAACACCATATATTTT
CDR3aa: CASSIDSPGNTIYF
d_gene: .
v_gene: TRBV18
j_gene: TRBJ1-3
abundance: .

CDR3nt: TGCAGCGTGATACCCTACCTACAGGGGGCGAACACTGAAGCTTTCTTT
CDR3aa: CSVIPYLQGANTEAFF
d_gene: TRBD1
v_gene: TRBV29-1
j_gene: TRBJ1-1
abundance: .

CDR3nt: TGTGCCAGCAGCAGCGGCGGCAATCAGCCCCAGCATTTT
CDR3aa: CASSSGGNQPQHF
d_gene: .
v_gene: TRBV28
j_gene: TRBJ1-5
abundance: .

CDR3nt: TGTGCCAGCAGCTTAGGGGGGCTGGCCTCTGGGGCCAACGTCCTGACTTTC
CDR3aa: CASSLGGLASGANVLTF
d_gene: .
v_gene: TRBV7-2
j_gene: TRBJ2-6
abundance: .

CDR3nt: TGCGCCAGCAGCGGGGGGGGCCTTGGAAACGAGCAGTACTTC
CDR3aa: CASSGGGLGNEQYF
d_gene: TRBD2
v_gene: TRBV10-1
j_gene: TRBJ2-7
abundance: .

CDR3nt: TGTGCCAGTAGTATTATAGCCGGGGAGCTGTTTTTT
CDR3aa: CASSIIAGELFF
d_gene: .
v_gene: TRBV19
j_gene: TRBJ2-2
abundance: .

CDR3nt: TGTGCTTCCCGACAGGGAAGCAATCAGCCCCAGCATTTT
CDR3aa: CASRQGSNQPQHF
d_gene: TRBD1
v_gene: TRBV30
j_gene: TRBJ1-5
abundance: few

CDR3nt: TGTGCCAGTAGTATGACTAGCACAGATACGCAGTATTTT
CDR3aa: CASSMTSTDTQYF
d_gene: .
v_gene: TRBV19
j_gene: TRBJ2-3
abundance: .

CDR3nt: TGCGCCAGCAGCATTACACAGGGGCCAGATACGCAGTATTTT
CDR3aa: CASSITQGPDTQYF
d_gene: TRBD1
v_gene: TRBV5-1
j_gene: TRBJ2-3
abundance: .

CDR3nt: TGTGCCAGCACCCGTGGTAGCGGTGGAAAACTGTTTTTT
CDR3aa: CASTRGSGGKLFF
d_gene: .
v_gene: TRBV12-3/TRBV12-4
j_gene: TRBJ1-4
abundance: .

CDR3nt: TGCGCCAGCAGCCAAGGTCTGATTCGGGGGGGCCTTATAAATGAGCAGTTCTTC
CDR3aa: CASSQGLIRGGLINEQFF
d_gene: TRBD2
v_gene: TRBV4-1
j_gene: TRBJ2-1
abundance: .

CDR3nt: TGTGCCAGCAGTTCTCCGACAGGGGTGATGACTAGCGGGAGGGTCAATGAGCAGTTCTTC
CDR3aa: CASSSPTGVMTSGRVNEQFF
d_gene: TRBD2
v_gene: TRBV28
j_gene: TRBJ2-1
abundance: .

CDR3nt: TGTGCCTGGAACACCCTGCGGGGAAGGGACACCATATATTTT
CDR3aa: CAWNTLRGRDTIYF
d_gene: .
v_gene: TRBV30
j_gene: TRBJ1-3
abundance: few

CDR3nt: TGCGCCAGCAGCCAAAGCCAAGGGGGCCAGCTCATATACGAGCAGTACTTC
CDR3aa: CASSQSQGGQLIYEQYF
d_gene: TRBD1
v_gene: TRBV4-1
j_gene: TRBJ2-7
abundance: .

CDR3nt: TGTGCCAGCATTCCCAACGGACTAGCGGCCAATGAGCAGTTCTTC
CDR3aa: CASIPNGLAANEQFF
d_gene: TRBD2
v_gene: TRBV2
j_gene: TRBJ2-1
abundance: .

CDR3nt: TGTGCCAGTAGTTTCCCCGGGACAGGGGGTCAAAGGACCCAGTACTTC
CDR3aa: CASSFPGTGGQRTQYF
d_gene: TRBD1
v_gene: TRBV19
j_gene: TRBJ2-5
abundance: .

CDR3nt: TGTGCCAGCAGCTTGTCCAGGACACTAAGCAATCAGCCCCAGCATTTT
CDR3aa: CASSLSRTLSNQPQHF
d_gene: .
v_gene: TRBV5-8
j_gene: TRBJ1-5
abundance: .

CDR3nt: TGTGCCAGCAGCCCGCGCAGAGCGAACTATGGCTACACCTTC
CDR3aa: CASSPRRANYGYTF
d_gene: .
v_gene: TRBV9
j_gene: TRBJ1-2
abundance: .

CDR3nt: TGTGCCAGCAGCAAAGCGCTCAAGGACACGGGCGCAGATACGCAGTATTTT
CDR3aa: CASSKALKDTGADTQYF
d_gene: .
v_gene: TRBV21-1
j_gene: TRBJ2-3
abundance: .